These 18 T cell receptor beta chains were all obtained from the same sample, sequenced in a study of blood T cell repertoires in COVID-19. This table comes from immunoSEQ multiplex PCR, and its TCRdb copy is limited to in-frame clones, with some not included. This sample has tens of thousands of clones, with approximately 88% found just once. Material for sequencing was peripheral blood. The receptors come from a human donor in a cohort sampled during active COVID-19.

V gene TRBV5-1 combines with J gene TRBJ1-4; TRBD1 is a possible D gene (5 bases). The CDR3 has 15 residues. Germline V CDR1 and CDR2: SGHRS, YFSETQ. V was pared by 4 bases and J by 7 bases, with 17 bases between. DNA of the CDR3: TGCGCCAGCAGCCCGGCGGCAGGGTTGGTTGAAAAACTGTTTTTT. Translated: CASSPAAGLVEKLFF.

In nucleotides, the CDR3 is TGTGCCACCAGTGCCCCACGCGGCGGGGGATCCACCGGGGAGCTGTTTTTT. Translation gives CATSAPRGGGSTGELFF. This chain links TRBV24-1 with TRBJ2-2, with 7 bases lining up with TRBD2. With V trimmed by 5 bases and J by 4 bases, 12 bases remained unmatched. The CDR3 spans 17 residues. Germline values: CDR1 KGHDR, CDR2 SFDVKD.

The chain joins TRBV19 to TRBJ1-3; possible D gene TRBD1, 6 bases. This CDR3 is 13 amino acids long. From germline, CDR1 is LNHDA and CDR2 SQIVND (reference sequence). Trimming stripped 9 bases from V and 4 bases from J, with 13 bases between. As DNA, the CDR3 is TGTGCCAGCACCCAGGGGTACGGAAACACCATATATTTT. Its translation: CASTQGYGNTIYF.

The CDR3 protein is CSARDRDEQYF. CDR3 coding DNA: TGCAGTGCTAGGGACAGGGACGAGCAGTACTTC. The chain employs TRBV20-1 and TRBJ2-7, with 8 nucleotides matching TRBD1. Looked up from germline, CDR1 is DFQATT and CDR2 is SNEGSKA (reference sequence). The CDR3 spans 11 residues. The ends lost 3 bases at V and 5 bases at J; junction bases unmatched: 0.

This clone is a singleton in its sample. The rearrangement links TRBV6-4 to TRBJ2-3, with 14 positions matching TRBD2. Germline V gives CDR1 MRHNA, CDR2 SNTAGT. There are 19 residues in the CDR3. Trimming took 4 bases from V and 1 from J; bases not matched to a gene: 10. The CDR3 DNA is TGTGCCAGCAGTGGCATCAGGACTAGCGGGAGGAGGGGCACAGATACGCAGTATTTT. Residues: CASSGIRTSGRRGTDTQYF.

The rearrangement joins TRBV7-3 to TRBJ2-2, with 11 bases matching TRBD1. CDR1 is SGHTA, CDR2 FQGTGA, per germline. Losses at the gene ends were 5 bases for V and 3 bases for J; bases not matched to a gene: 5. The CDR3 spans 16 residues. CDR3 nucleotides: TGTGCCAGCAGCCGGGGACAGGGGGAATACACCGGGGAGCTGTTTTTT. Encoded protein: CASSRGQGEYTGELFF.

The J gene is TRBJ1-4, the V gene TRBV28, with D possibly matching TRBD1 (6 bases). Trimming removed 6 bases at V and 7 bases at J, with 15 bases between. The germline V gene encodes CDR1 MDHEN and CDR2 SYDVKM. The CDR3 is 14 amino acids. The CDR3 DNA reads as TGTGCCAGCAGGCAACAGGGCCCGGGTGAAAAACTGTTTTTT. It encodes CASRQQGPGEKLFF.

The chain combines TRBV6-8 with TRBJ2-7; 9 nucleotides align to TRBD1. This CDR3 is built from 14 residues. CDR1 is MNHGY, CDR2 SAAAGT, per germline. V was pared by 0 bases and J by 6 bases, with 3 bases of the junction left unmatched. The CDR3 sequence is CASSYSNRGREQYF. CDR3 DNA sequence: TGTGCCAGCAGTTACTCTAACAGGGGGCGCGAGCAGTACTTC.

This chain links TRBV11-3 with TRBJ2-3, with 8 bases lining up with TRBD1. CDR3 size: 15 residues. Looked up from germline, CDR1 is SGHNT and CDR2 is YENEEA. Losses at the gene ends were 5 bases for V and 2 bases for J; bases not matched to a gene: 6. This CDR3 reads CASSLRQGSTDTQYF. The DNA of the CDR3 is TGTGCCAGCAGCCTAAGACAGGGGTCCACAGATACGCAGTATTTT.

The chain carries TRBV18 and TRBJ2-5; possibly TRBD1 for D (6 bases). Germline values: CDR1 KGHSH, CDR2 LQKENI. The CDR3 has 15 residues. The V end was cut by 3 bases, the J end by 2 bases, with 13 bases between. DNA for the CDR3: TGTGCCAGCTCACCGAGGACAGCAGGACAAGAGACCCAGTACTTC. Residues: CASSPRTAGQETQYF.

V usage is TRBV7-6 and J usage is TRBJ2-1; perhaps TRBD1 as D (6 bases). This CDR3 region has 15 residues. Looked up from germline, CDR1 is SGHVS and CDR2 is FNYEAQ. V was trimmed by 7 bases and J by 2 bases, leaving 15 bases between them. In DNA form, the CDR3 reads TGTGCCAGCAACTTGGGAAAGGGGGCCTACAATGAGCAGTTCTTC. It is translated as CASNLGKGAYNEQFF.

This chain connects TRBV19 to TRBJ2-1; TRBD2 matches at 11 bases. The CDR3 is made up of 18 amino acids. Germline trimming cut 7 bases from V and 2 bases from J; bases unmatched to any gene: 13. Germline V CDR1 and CDR2: LNHDA, SQIVND (reference sequence). DNA of the CDR3: TGTGCCAGTACCGTGGCGGCTAGCGGGAGGCGAACCTACAATGAGCAGTTCTTC. This translates into CASTVAASGRRTYNEQFF.

The chain couples TRBV18 to TRBJ2-2; 7 bases align to TRBD2. CDR3 length: 16 residues. Per the germline V gene, CDR1 is KGHSH and CDR2 is LQKENI. Trimming took 1 base from V and 0 from J; bases not matched to a gene: 2. CDR3 in DNA: TGTGCCAGCTCACCACGGGCGGGAGCGAACACCGGGGAGCTGTTTTTT. Translating it yields CASSPRAGANTGELFF.

This chain joins TRBV2 and TRBJ1-4, with a tentative D call TRBD1 (6 bases). Trimming shortened V by 2 bases and J by 6 bases, and 13 bases separated the two germline ends. Germline CDR1 SNHLY, CDR2 FYNNEI. This CDR3 region has 15 residues. In nucleotides, the CDR3 is TGTGCCAGCAGTGAATTGGGGGCACTTCATGAAAAACTGTTTTTT. Its protein product is CASSELGALHEKLFF. Looking up the rest from reference TRBV2 and TRBJ1-4 gives the full variable domain: EPEVTQTPSHQVTQMGQEVILRCVPISNHLYFYWYRQILGQKVEFLVSFYNNEISEKSEIFDDQFSVERPDGSNFTLKIRSTKLEDSAMYFCASSELGALHEKLFFGSGTQLSVL.

The chain carries TRBV7-2 and TRBJ2-2; 12 bases are a match to TRBD2. The CDR3 is 15 residues long. V dropped 9 bases and J dropped 3; count of bases not matched to a gene: 5. Germline CDR1 and CDR2: SGHTA and FQGNSA. The CDR3 DNA reads as TGTGCCAGTCTAGCGGGAGGGCGTGACACCGGGGAGCTGTTTTTT. It specifies CASLAGGRDTGELFF.

This clone was observed a single time. The chain employs TRBV7-2 and TRBJ1-2; the D gene is possibly TRBD1 (6 bases). CDR1 and CDR2 from the germline V gene are SGHTA and FQGNSA. Trimming shortened V by 5 bases and J by 7 bases, and 20 bases separated the two germline ends. The CDR3 contains 15 residues. This chain's CDR3 is CASSPPGTGQGGYTF. Here the CDR3 DNA reads TGTGCCAGCAGCCCCCCGGGAACAGGGCAGGGTGGCTACACCTTC.

This clone was found a few times. The chain has TRBV5-1 and TRBJ2-1; 13 bases map to TRBD2. The CDR3 consists of 17 residues. V lost 4 bases and J lost 2; bases outside the gene matches: 6. In germline, CDR1 is SGHRS, CDR2 YFSETQ. Here the CDR3 reads CASSTTSGGAPYNEQFF. The DNA of the CDR3 is TGCGCCAGCAGCACTACTAGCGGGGGGGCTCCCTACAATGAGCAGTTCTTC.

This chain joins TRBV28 and TRBJ2-1, with 10 bases matching TRBD1. There are 15 residues in the CDR3. Germline lookup yields CDR1 MDHEN and CDR2 SYDVKM. With V trimmed by 2 bases and J by 12 bases, 10 bases remained unmatched. The CDR3 bases are TGTGCCAGCAGTTTAGATGGGACAGGGGAGATCGTGCAGTTCTTC. As protein: CASSLDGTGEIVQFF.